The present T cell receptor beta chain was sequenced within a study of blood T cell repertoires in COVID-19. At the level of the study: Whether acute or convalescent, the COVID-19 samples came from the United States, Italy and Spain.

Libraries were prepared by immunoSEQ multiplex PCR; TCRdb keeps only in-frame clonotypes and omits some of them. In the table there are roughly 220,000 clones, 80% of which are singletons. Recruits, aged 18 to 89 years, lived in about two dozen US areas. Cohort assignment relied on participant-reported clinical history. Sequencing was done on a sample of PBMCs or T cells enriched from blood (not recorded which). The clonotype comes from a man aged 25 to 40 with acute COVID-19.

In DNA, the CDR3 is TGTGCCAGCTCACCAGGACAGGAGATGCAAGAGACCCAGTACTTC. Encoded protein: CASSPGQEMQETQYF. V gene TRBV18 combines with J gene TRBJ2-5; TRBD1 agrees at 7 bases. This CDR3 is 15 amino acids long. Germline V gives CDR1 KGHSH, CDR2 LQKENI. Unmatched junction bases numbered 5, after V lost 2 bases and J lost 2 bases.